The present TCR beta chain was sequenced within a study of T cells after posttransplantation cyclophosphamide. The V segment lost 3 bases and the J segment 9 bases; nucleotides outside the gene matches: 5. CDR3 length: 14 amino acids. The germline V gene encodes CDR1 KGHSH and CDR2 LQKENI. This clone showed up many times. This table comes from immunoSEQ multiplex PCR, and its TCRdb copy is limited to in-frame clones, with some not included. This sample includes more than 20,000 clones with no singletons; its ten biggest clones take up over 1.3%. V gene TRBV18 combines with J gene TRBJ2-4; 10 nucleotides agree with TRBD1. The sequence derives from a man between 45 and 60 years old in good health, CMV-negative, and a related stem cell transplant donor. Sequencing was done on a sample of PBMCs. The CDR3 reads CASSPGQGLGIQYF. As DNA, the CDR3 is TGTGCCAGCTCACCGGGACAGGGGTTAGGCATTCAGTACTTC.